These 18 T cell receptor beta chains originate from one sample sequenced in a study of T-cell reconstitution after alpha-beta-depleted transplantation in children (dated by TCRdb to about 2016). The treatment or condition tag for this specimen amounts to: allogeneic hematopoietic cell transplantation with graft depleted of TCRalphabeta T cells and CD19 B cells. The library was produced with PCR. The listed sequencing device is Illumina HiSeq 2500. Molecular barcoding was employed in the preparation of TCR libraries, with unique molecular identifiers being used to normalize TCRbeta repertoire quantification. The public reads were run again by TCRdb, first through fastp at Q25 and then through MiXCR, and only productive beta chains were kept. Entries that share a CDR3 protein sequence are merged under the most common genes and DNA. The table for this sample lists about 47,000 distinct CDR3 sequences; around 53% of them were counted only once. More than 30% of the sample is taken by the ten largest.

The sample was peripheral blood, taken before TCRalphabeta/CD19-depleted stem cell transplant. These receptor sequences come from a boy under three years old with SCID, due to receive a stem cell transplant.

V usage is TRBV7-2 and J usage is TRBJ2-5; D not certain. Trimming left V 5 bases short and J 1 base short, with 11 bases between. The CDR3 runs to 14 residues. The germline V gene encodes CDR1 SGHTA and CDR2 FQGNSA. CDR3 coding DNA: TGTGCCAGCAGCAGCAGACGGTCCCAAGAGACCCAGTACTTC. Translating gives CASSSRRSQETQYF.

The V and J genes are TRBV5-4 and TRBJ2-3; 7 nucleotides align to TRBD2. The CDR3 is made up of 15 amino acids. V gave up 5 bases and J gave up 6 bases; unmatched junction bases: 12. Germline-derived CDR1 and CDR2 are SGHNT and YYREEE (reference sequence). CDR3 region: CASRTSWTPRDTQYF. CDR3 nucleotide sequence: TGTGCCAGCAGGACTAGCTGGACCCCCCGCGATACGCAGTATTTT.

This chain joins TRBV7-3 and TRBJ2-7; 7 bases fit TRBD1. CDR1 and CDR2 (germline): SGHTA, FQGTGA. Trimming cost V 5 bases and J 5 bases; bases outside gene matches: 9. This CDR3 comprises 14 residues. This CDR3 is CASSPGQLWDEQYF. The CDR3 DNA sequence: TGTGCCAGCAGCCCGGGACAGCTCTGGGACGAGCAGTACTTC.

This chain connects TRBV7-2 to TRBJ2-5; TRBD2 agrees at 7 bases. CDR3 length equals 15 residues. V lost 7 bases, J lost 6 bases, and 14 bases stayed unmatched. Germline CDR1 and CDR2: SGHTA and FQGNSA. The CDR3 loop reads CASTTSWGGMKTQYF. The CDR3 DNA reads as TGTGCCAGCACCACGAGCTGGGGGGGAATGAAGACCCAGTACTTC.

Only a few counts were recorded for this clonotype. This chain uses TRBV7-3 with TRBJ1-1, with D possibly TRBD1 on 6 matching bases. The CDR3 is 13 residues long. Per the germline V gene, CDR1 is SGHTA and CDR2 is FQGTGA. The germline V and J ends were trimmed by 1 base and 4 bases, with 7 bases remaining between them. As DNA, the CDR3 is TGTGCCAGCAGCTTAAAGGGGGGCACTGAAGCTTTCTTT. This codes for CASSLKGGTEAFF.

The chain joins TRBV11-2 to TRBJ2-4; 7 nucleotides align to TRBD1. CDR1 is SGHAT and CDR2 is FQNNGV in the germline V gene. CDR3 length equals 19 residues. V was pared by 1 base and J by 8 bases, with 20 bases of the junction left unmatched. The CDR3 nucleotides are TGTGCCAGCAGCTTAGGATGGTATGGCAGGGGGAATCTCGAAGACATTCAGTACTTC. As protein: CASSLGWYGRGNLEDIQYF.

This clonotype was observed a few times. The chain recombines TRBV5-1 with TRBJ2-7; the D is unclear. The CDR3 covers 15 residues. Between the trimmed V and J ends, which lost 2 bases and 2 bases, there was a span of 14 bases. From germline, CDR1 is SGHRS and CDR2 YFSETQ. This CDR3 reads CASSFGQVTTYEQYF. The CDR3 coding sequence is TGCGCCAGCAGCTTCGGGCAGGTGACGACCTACGAGCAGTACTTC. Using reference TRBV5-1 and TRBJ2-7 for the parts outside the CDR3, the full variable domain is KAGVTQTPRYLIKTRGQQVTLSCSPISGHRSVSWYQQTPGQGLQFLFEYFSETQRNKGNFPGRFSGRQFSNSRSEMNVSTLELGDSALYLCASSFGQVTTYEQYFGPGTRLTVT.

The chain has TRBV4-1 and TRBJ2-2; D not certain. Germline values: CDR1 MGHRA, CDR2 YSYEKL. Trimming left V 1 base short and J 4 bases short, with 16 bases between. CDR3 length: 17 residues. CDR3 sequence: CASSQVDMGFGTGELFF. The CDR3 DNA sequence: TGCGCCAGCAGCCAAGTAGATATGGGGTTCGGCACCGGGGAGCTGTTTTTT.

This clonotype came up once. The rearrangement links TRBV23-1 to TRBJ1-1; D may be TRBD1 (6 bases). TRBV23-1 has ORF status, its function being uncertain. The CDR3 spans 14 residues. The ends were cut back, 2 bases at V and 8 bases at J, with 15 bases in the middle. The CDR3 DNA follows: TGCGCCAGCAGTCAAGTCTCGGGGGCGAGAGAAGCTTTCTTT. Its translation is CASSQVSGAREAFF.

This clonotype was seen only a few times. CDR3 residues: CASSGVWGSYLVREQYF. CDR3 DNA: TGTGCCAGCAGTGGAGTTTGGGGGAGCTACCTCGTTCGCGAGCAGTACTTC. The chain employs TRBV2 and TRBJ2-7; D may correspond to TRBD1 or TRBD2 (5 bases each). The V gene's germline CDR1 is SNHLY and CDR2 FYNNEI. CDR3 length: 17 residues. The V and J ends lost 4 bases and 6 bases respectively, with 25 bases between them.

The table lists this clonotype with a few counts. The chain joins TRBV5-1 to TRBJ2-7, with 7 bases aligning to TRBD1. Germline CDR1 and CDR2: SGHRS and YFSETQ. CDR3 length: 14 residues. Trimming removed 1 base from V and 7 bases from J; junction bases left unmatched: 8. The CDR3 is CASSLTTDRNEQYF. In DNA form, the CDR3 reads TGCGCCAGCAGCTTGACCACGGACAGGAATGAGCAGTACTTC.

This clonotype was found once. The chain combines TRBV5-1 with TRBJ2-7; TRBD2 is a possible D gene (5 bases). The V end was cut by 3 bases, the J end by 6 bases, with 19 bases between. This CDR3 comprises 15 residues. CDR1 and CDR2 (germline): SGHRS, YFSETQ. CDR3 sequence: CASSSHGEGTGEQYF. CDR3 nucleotides: TGCGCCAGCAGCTCCCATGGAGAGGGAACCGGCGAGCAGTACTTC.

The chain is built from TRBV7-9 and TRBJ2-2; 9 bases line up with TRBD2. This CDR3 is 17 amino acids long. Trimming cost V 5 bases and J 0 bases; bases outside gene matches: 7. Germline CDR1 SEHNR, CDR2 FQNEAQ (reference sequence). The CDR3 coding sequence is TGTGCCAGCAGCACCAGAGCGGGGGGCACGAACACCGGGGAGCTGTTTTTT. It codes for CASSTRAGGTNTGELFF.

The table lists this clonotype with a few counts. The gene calls are TRBV11-2 and TRBJ1-6; D is ambiguous. The CDR3 is 14 residues long. Germline lookup yields CDR1 SGHAT and CDR2 FQNNGV. V gave up 5 bases and J gave up 9 bases, with 14 bases separating them. The CDR3 is CASSPGRGGSPLHF. CDR3 in DNA: TGTGCCAGCAGCCCAGGACGGGGAGGTTCACCCCTCCACTTT.

This clonotype has ten or more counts. The chain couples TRBV4-1 to TRBJ1-2; D uncertain. From germline, CDR1 is MGHRA and CDR2 YSYEKL. Trimming cost V 5 bases and J 0 bases, with 13 bases left between them. The CDR3 has 15 residues. The CDR3 coding sequence is TGCGCCAGCAGCGCCCTGGGAGGAGCTAACTATGGCTACACCTTC. Its translation: CASSALGGANYGYTF.

V gene TRBV3-1 combines with J gene TRBJ2-3; D ambiguous. Per germline, CDR1 LGHDT and CDR2 YNNKEL (reference sequence). The CDR3 has 14 residues. The ends were cut back, 4 bases at V and 2 bases at J, with 10 bases in the middle. The CDR3 nucleotides read TGTGCCAGCAGCCCCGGTCCTTCCACAGATACGCAGTATTTT. Translation gives CASSPGPSTDTQYF.

This clonotype has a handful of counts. The chain recombines TRBV20-1 with TRBJ2-4; 8 positions match TRBD2. The germline CDR1 and CDR2 sequences are DFQATT and SNEGSKA (reference sequence). The CDR3 extends over 14 amino acids. Trimming at V came to 0 bases and at J to 7 bases, leaving 5 bases not matched to a gene. The CDR3 sequence is CSARDSGLVNIQYF. CDR3 bases: TGCAGTGCTAGAGATTCGGGACTAGTCAACATTCAGTACTTC.

The V and J genes are TRBV5-1 and TRBJ1-1, with D possibly matching TRBD1 (6 bases). The V gene's germline CDR1 is SGHRS and CDR2 YFSETQ. CDR3 length equals 14 residues. V lost 4 bases, J lost 6 bases, and 16 bases lay in between. CDR3 amino acids: CASSLVQGSAEAFF. The CDR3 DNA is TGCGCCAGCAGCCTCGTACAGGGTTCGGCTGAAGCTTTCTTT.